Sequencing of this TCR beta chain was carried out in a study of CD8+CD57+ T cells in acquired aplastic anemia. Study summary: Isolated CD4+ and CD8+ cells, once sorted, yielded DNA averaging about 3.1 ug.

With 1 base removed from V and 3 bases from J, the gap between germline ends came to 4 bases. The CDR3 extends over 13 amino acids. CDR1 LGHDT and CDR2 YNNKEL come from the germline V gene (reference sequence). Study-wide results and caveats: Around 29 CD8+ CDR3 sequences were shared between patients and controls.

Genomic DNA provided the template from which TCR beta VDJ and CDR3 profiles were obtained. TCRdb reprocessed the reads with MiXCR, giving one entry per CDR3 protein. The profile shows 180,000 or so distinct CDR3 sequences, approximately 45% of them singletons. This clonotype was counted at least ten times. The antigen remains unidentified. This receptor was identified in a human donor in good health. The genes are TRBV3-1 and TRBJ1-3; D call uncertain. The sample was sorted CD4+, CD8+, or CD8+CD57+ T cells (not recorded which) from PBMCs. The CDR3 DNA reads TGTGCCAGCAGCCAAGGGGGTGGAAACACCATATATTTT. Its protein product is CASSQGGGNTIYF.